This entry lists 20 T cell receptor beta chains sequenced from one sample in a study. TCRdb reprocessed the 5' RACE reads with MiXCR, giving one entry per CDR3 protein. The sample holds about 42,000 distinct CDR3 sequences; around 20% are singletons and the top ten take about 4%. Cells sorted as Tregs were CD4+, CD25+ and CD127-/low. Sequenced material: Tregs sorted from blood. Source of these receptors: a female donor with breast cancer.

The table lists this clonotype with a few counts. V is TRBV5-6 and J is TRBJ1-2; D ambiguous. V lost 4 bases to trimming and J lost 5 bases, with 15 bases between them. The CDR3 is 14 amino acids. Germline assignment: CDR1 SGHDT and CDR2 YYEEEE. This CDR3 reads CASSDMYIEYGYTF. The CDR3 nucleotides read TGTGCCAGCAGCGATATGTACATCGAGTATGGCTACACCTTC.

This clonotype was counted only a few times. The V gene is TRBV28, the J gene TRBJ2-1, with D tentatively TRBD2 (5 bases). There are 14 residues in the CDR3. V dropped 4 bases and J dropped 4 bases, with 11 bases sitting between them. CDR1 is MDHEN and CDR2 is SYDVKM in the germline V gene. Here the CDR3 reads CASSSLADYNEQFF. The CDR3 coding sequence is TGTGCCAGCAGTTCGCTAGCAGATTACAATGAGCAGTTCTTC.

This chain uses TRBV29-1 with TRBJ2-7, with 7 bases that match TRBD1. V gave up 1 base and J gave up 2 bases; unmatched junction bases: 11. The V gene's germline CDR1 is SQVTM and CDR2 ANQGSEA. This CDR3 is 16 amino acids long. The DNA of the CDR3 is TGCAGCGTTGAAGGCGAACTGGGACAGACAACCTACGAGCAGTACTTC. Translating it yields CSVEGELGQTTYEQYF.

This clonotype has more than one count but fewer than ten. The chain carries TRBV7-9 and TRBJ1-1, with TRBD1 matching 10 bases. This CDR3 has 17 amino acids. The germline V gene encodes CDR1 SEHNR and CDR2 FQNEAQ (reference sequence). V gave up 5 bases and J gave up 4 bases; unmatched junction bases: 13. CDR3 sequence: CASSATGTGESATEAFF. The CDR3 coding sequence is TGTGCCAGCAGCGCCACCGGGACAGGGGAGTCGGCCACTGAAGCTTTCTTT.

This clonotype was observed at least ten times. This chain links TRBV9 with TRBJ2-1; the D call may be TRBD1 or TRBD2 (5 bases each). The V gene's germline CDR1 is SGDLS and CDR2 YYNGEE. The V and J ends lost 0 bases and 2 bases respectively, with 6 bases between them. The CDR3 consists of 14 residues. CDR3 residues: CASSVGGTYNEQFF. CDR3 sequence (DNA): TGTGCCAGCAGCGTAGGGGGGACCTACAATGAGCAGTTCTTC.

The chain has TRBV28 and TRBJ2-2, with 9 positions matching TRBD1. J gave up 4 bases and V 6 bases, and 12 bases lay outside the gene matches. In germline, CDR1 is MDHEN, CDR2 SYDVKM. The CDR3 is made up of 17 amino acids. This chain's CDR3 is CASRIRLGTGSTGELFF. CDR3 DNA: TGTGCCAGCAGGATAAGACTTGGGACAGGGAGCACCGGGGAGCTGTTTTTT.

This chain links TRBV5-6 with TRBJ2-4; 7 bases are a match to TRBD2. Germline values: CDR1 SGHDT, CDR2 YYEEEE. This CDR3 contains 13 residues. J was trimmed by 13 bases and V by 4 bases; bases with no gene match: 11. CDR3 region: CASSPPGLTSQYF. The CDR3 DNA reads TGTGCCAGCAGCCCCCCGGGACTAACGTCACAGTACTTC. The whole variable domain, remainder taken from reference TRBV5-6 and TRBJ2-4, is DAGVTQSPTHLIKTRGQQVTLRCSPKSGHDTVSWYQQALGQGPQFIFQYYEEEERQRGNFPDRFSGHQFPNYSSELNVNALLLGDSALYLCASSPPGLTSQYFGAGTRLSVL.

The chain combines TRBV6-2 or TRBV6-3 with TRBJ2-3; 7 bases map to TRBD2. This CDR3 is 15 amino acids long. The germline gives CDR1 MNHEY, CDR2 SVGEGT. J was trimmed by 2 bases and V by 5 bases; bases with no gene match: 7. The CDR3 spells CASSPGTTFTDTQYF. The CDR3 nucleotides are TGTGCCAGCAGTCCCGGGACTACCTTCACAGATACGCAGTATTTT.

There are many counts of this clonotype. V is TRBV25-1 and J is TRBJ2-7; D tentatively reads TRBD1 or TRBD2 (5 bases each). This CDR3 contains 13 residues. The V gene's germline CDR1 is MGHDK and CDR2 SYGVNS. V lost 4 bases and J 3 bases, leaving 10 bases between the germline ends. The CDR3 DNA reads TGTGCCAGCAGTGGCAGGGACGGCTACGAGCAGTACTTC. This gives the protein CASSGRDGYEQYF.

This clonotype has at least ten counts. V and J are TRBV13 and TRBJ2-1; 10 nucleotides match TRBD2. V shed 3 bases and J 4 bases; nucleotides not matched to a gene: 3. Germline CDR1 reads PRHDT; CDR2 reads FYEKMQ (reference sequence). The length of the CDR3 is 15 residues. The CDR3, as DNA: TGTGCCAGCAGCTTCACTAGCGGGGCTTACAATGAGCAGTTCTTC. Its translation is CASSFTSGAYNEQFF.

This clonotype was counted at least ten times. The V and J genes are TRBV12-3 or TRBV12-4 and TRBJ1-1; D is perhaps TRBD1 (5 bases). This CDR3 region has 14 residues. V was pared by 1 base and J by 2 bases, with 8 bases between. The CDR3 loop is CASSLGGSNTEAFF. CDR3 nucleotide sequence: TGTGCCAGCAGTTTAGGGGGCTCTAACACTGAAGCTTTCTTT.

The V and J genes are TRBV28 and TRBJ2-2, with TRBD2 as a possible D gene (6 bases). Looked up from germline, CDR1 is MDHEN and CDR2 is SYDVKM. The V and J ends lost 3 bases and 2 bases respectively, with 10 bases between them. CDR3 length: 15 residues. The CDR3 loop reads CASSFWDLNTGELFF. The CDR3 region has the DNA TGTGCCAGCAGTTTTTGGGACTTAAACACCGGGGAGCTGTTTTTT.

A word on this clonotype: A much more abundant neighbour one base away suggests this may be a read error. The chain uses TRBV5-1 and TRBJ2-1; D is unclear. The V gene's germline CDR1 is SGHRS and CDR2 YFSETQ. The CDR3 is 11 residues long. CDR3 amino acids: CASSSNNEQSF. For the CDR3, the DNA is TGCGCCAGCAGCTCGAACAATGAGCAGTCCTTC.

The chain carries TRBV27 and TRBJ1-1, with 10 positions matching TRBD1. Trimming cost V 5 bases and J 0 bases; bases outside gene matches: 3. From germline, CDR1 is MNHEY and CDR2 SMNVEV (reference sequence). CDR3 length: 15 residues. The chain's CDR3 is CASSLGTGVNTEAFF. CDR3 bases: TGTGCCAGCAGTCTCGGGACAGGGGTGAACACTGAAGCTTTCTTT.

This clonotype was seen at least ten times. The chain employs TRBV4-1 and TRBJ1-4; the D is unclear. This CDR3 spans 12 amino acids. The V and J ends lost 0 bases and 8 bases respectively, with 4 bases between them. Looked up from germline, CDR1 is MGHRA and CDR2 is YSYEKL. The CDR3 DNA is TGCGCCAGCAGCCAAGAGGGGGAAAAACTGTTTTTT. As protein: CASSQEGEKLFF.

Sample share makes this clonotype medium-sized. This sequence joins TRBV5-1 and TRBJ1-1, with D uncertain. Germline values: CDR1 SGHRS, CDR2 YFSETQ. CDR3 size: 14 residues. The germline V and J ends were trimmed by 0 bases and 1 base, with 7 bases remaining between them. CDR3 in amino acids: CASSLGTANTEAFF. CDR3 nucleotides: TGCGCCAGCAGCTTGGGGACGGCGAACACTGAAGCTTTCTTT.

This clonotype came up many times. The genes are TRBV4-1 and TRBJ2-7; D might be TRBD1 or TRBD2, each matching 5 bases. This CDR3 has 16 amino acids. Germline lookup yields CDR1 MGHRA and CDR2 YSYEKL. Trimming left V 4 bases short and J 3 bases short, with 19 bases between. This CDR3 is CASSPRAQLGDYEQYF. The CDR3 region has the DNA TGCGCCAGCAGCCCTCGGGCCCAACTGGGGGACTACGAGCAGTACTTC.

This clonotype was detected many times. The V and J genes are TRBV11-3 and TRBJ1-1, with D unclear. Trimming removed 0 bases at V and 4 bases at J, with 9 bases between. The CDR3 totals 14 residues. From germline, CDR1 is SGHNT and CDR2 YENEEA. Written as DNA, the CDR3 is TGTGCCAGCAGCTTAGATGCGGGGAGCACTGAAGCTTTCTTT. Amino acid sequence: CASSLDAGSTEAFF. The variable domain in full, completed from reference TRBV11-3 and TRBJ1-1, reads EAGVVQSPRYKIIEKKQPVAFWCNPISGHNTLYWYLQNLGQGPELLIRYENEEAVDDSQLPKDRFSAERLKGVDSTLKIQPAELGDSAVYLCASSLDAGSTEAFFGQGTRLTVV.

The sample holds many counts of this clonotype. The chain links TRBV5-1 to TRBJ2-6; 7 positions match TRBD2. CDR3 length equals 18 residues. With V trimmed by 3 bases and J by 0 bases, 9 bases remained unmatched. Germline V CDR1 and CDR2: SGHRS, YFSETQ. In DNA form, the CDR3 reads TGCGCCAGCAGCTCTCGTGCGGCGGGAGTCTCTGGGGCCAACGTCCTGACTTTC. Translated, it gives CASSSRAAGVSGANVLTF.

In its sample, this clonotype was seen a few times. V usage is TRBV6-1 and J usage is TRBJ1-1; D not certain. Germline CDR1 reads MNHNS; CDR2 reads SASEGT. The CDR3 is 14 amino acids. V gave up 2 bases and J gave up 13 bases, with 20 bases separating them. The CDR3 reads CASSEITQWGSGFF. CDR3 DNA: TGTGCCAGCAGTGAAATTACACAGTGGGGTTCCGGTTTCTTT.